This passage covers 30 T cell receptor beta chains from one sample sequenced in a study of blood T cell repertoires in COVID-19. The assay was immunoSEQ multiplex PCR, and TCRdb's table has in-frame clones only and misses some. The sample records about 120,000 clones, around 77% being singletons. Sequencing used peripheral blood. These receptors all come from a human donor in a cohort sampled during active COVID-19.

The chain is built from TRBV25-1 and TRBJ2-7; no firm D call. The germline V gene has CDR1 MGHDK and CDR2 SYGVNS. V was shortened by 4 bases and J by 3 bases, with 7 bases between the two germline ends. CDR3 size: 12 residues. The CDR3 DNA sequence: TGTGCCAGCAGTGGGCCCGACTACGAGCAGTACTTC. This encodes CASSGPDYEQYF.

V usage is TRBV21-1 and J usage is TRBJ2-7; the table's D call, TRBD1, was not checked against the DNA. TRBV21-1 is a pseudogene segment. The CDR3 is 16 residues long. The CDR3 DNA follows: TGTGCCAGCAGCAAACTAGACAGGGGTAAATCTGAAGAGCAGTACTTC. This encodes CASSKLDRGKSEEQYF.

This clone rates as medium-sized (0.01 to 0.1%). The chain couples TRBV7-3 to TRBJ2-2; D might be TRBD2 (5 bases). CDR3 length: 12 residues. Germline CDR1 and CDR2: SGHTA and FQGTGA. V lost 8 bases and J lost 5, with 9 bases in between. The CDR3 is CASREGTGELFF. CDR3 bases: TGTGCCAGCCGGGAAGGGACCGGGGAGCTGTTTTTT.

The chain is built from TRBV6-5 and TRBJ1-1, with TRBD1 matching over 8 bases. The CDR3 has 15 residues. Germline V lookup: CDR1 MNHEY, CDR2 SVGAGI. Trimming at V came to 6 bases and at J to 5 bases, leaving 11 bases not matched to a gene. CDR3 residues: CASSAYPQGVTEAFF. CDR3 in DNA: TGTGCCAGCAGCGCCTATCCACAGGGGGTAACTGAAGCTTTCTTT.

The DNA for the CDR3 is TGTGCCAGCAGTCAGCCGGGACAGGGGAGTCAGCCCCAGCATTTT. Amino acids: CASSQPGQGSQPQHF. This chain joins TRBV28 and TRBJ1-5; TRBD1 aligns across 10 bases. J was trimmed by 6 bases and V by 5 bases; bases with no gene match: 7. The CDR3 length is 15 residues. Germline V gene sequence: CDR1 MDHEN, CDR2 SYDVKM.

The rearrangement links TRBV29-1 to TRBJ1-1; TRBD1 matches at 8 bases. The CDR3 consists of 13 residues. V was clipped by 5 bases and J by 1 base; unmatched bases: 3. Per germline, CDR1 SQVTM and CDR2 ANQGSEA. The CDR3 region has the DNA TGCAGCGTTAACAGGGGGGCGAACACTGAAGCTTTCTTT. Translation: CSVNRGANTEAFF.

The chain carries TRBV19 and TRBJ1-5; 9 bases fit TRBD1. V shed 5 bases, J shed 4 bases, and the junction held 9 bases outside the gene matches. Germline CDR1 reads LNHDA; CDR2 reads SQIVND (reference sequence). The CDR3 totals 16 residues. The DNA of the CDR3 is TGTGCCAGTAGTGTCCGAAGGACAGGGGAAAATCAGCCCCAGCATTTT. It yields the protein CASSVRRTGENQPQHF.

The V and J genes are TRBV19 and TRBJ1-2; the D is unclear. This CDR3 has 14 amino acids. Germline V gives CDR1 LNHDA, CDR2 SQIVND (reference sequence). V lost 7 bases, J lost 0 bases, and 12 bases lay in between. In DNA, the CDR3 is TGTGCCAGTACCCCGGGAGGAGCTAACTATGGCTACACCTTC. This sequence encodes CASTPGGANYGYTF.

V and J are TRBV9 and TRBJ2-5; the match to TRBD2 covers 8 bases. CDR1 is SGDLS, CDR2 YYNGEE, per germline. J lost 2 bases, V lost 4 bases, and 7 bases had no gene match. The CDR3 has 15 residues. CDR3 nucleotide sequence: TGTGCCAGCAGCAAGGGACTAGTGGAACAAGAGACCCAGTACTTC. Translation gives CASSKGLVEQETQYF.

This clone was picked up one time. The chain links TRBV7-9 to TRBJ2-7; 7 nucleotides match TRBD1. The V segment lost 4 bases and the J segment 3 bases; nucleotides outside the gene matches: 9. The CDR3 runs to 15 residues. Per germline, CDR1 SEHNR and CDR2 FQNEAQ (reference sequence). CDR3 in amino acids: CASSSTGALGYEQYF. The CDR3 nucleotides are TGTGCCAGCAGCTCAACAGGGGCCCTGGGCTACGAGCAGTACTTC.

This chain's CDR3 is CASSLGQSNTEAFF. The CDR3 region has the DNA TGTGCCAGCAGTTTAGGACAGTCTAACACTGAAGCTTTCTTT. The chain couples TRBV28 to TRBJ1-1, with D possibly being TRBD1 (6 bases). Per the germline V gene, CDR1 is MDHEN and CDR2 is SYDVKM. This CDR3 is 14 amino acids long. Between the trimmed V and J ends, which lost 2 bases and 2 bases, there was a span of 9 bases. The entire variable domain, with the rest obtained from reference TRBV28 and TRBJ1-1, is as follows: DVKVTQSSRYLVKRTGEKVFLECVQDMDHENMFWYRQDPGLGLRLIYFSYDVKMKEKGDIPEGYSVSREKKERFSLILESASTNQTSMYLCASSLGQSNTEAFFGQGTRLTVV.

CDR3 bases: TGTGCCAGCAGCCCCTATTCGGGGTACGAGCAGTACTTC. It codes for CASSPYSGYEQYF. This sequence joins TRBV5-6 and TRBJ2-7; TRBD2 might be the D (5 bases). The CDR3 runs to 13 residues. V was shortened by 4 bases and J by 4 bases, with 12 bases between the two germline ends. Per the germline V gene, CDR1 is SGHDT and CDR2 is YYEEEE.

This clone was recorded once. The chain recombines TRBV6-6 with TRBJ1-1, with a weak D call TRBD1 (5 bases). Trimming removed 9 bases at V and 0 bases at J, with 11 bases between. Looked up from germline, CDR1 is MNHNY and CDR2 is SVGAGI (reference sequence). The CDR3 is 13 residues long. The CDR3 here is CASIGALNTEAFF. CDR3 nucleotide sequence: TGTGCCAGTATTGGGGCTTTGAACACTGAAGCTTTCTTT.

This chain uses TRBV5-1 with TRBJ1-3, with TRBD1 matching 7 bases. CDR1 SGHRS and CDR2 YFSETQ come from the germline V gene. This CDR3 is built from 15 residues. The trim removed 4 bases at V and 0 bases at J, leaving 4 bases unmatched. The CDR3 spells CASSPGQASGNTIYF. The CDR3 nucleotides read TGCGCCAGCAGCCCAGGACAGGCCTCTGGAAACACCATATATTTT.

The V and J genes are TRBV14 and TRBJ2-2; D gene ambiguous. CDR1 is SGHDN, CDR2 FVKESK, per germline. The CDR3 is 14 residues long. The V gene lost 4 bases and the J gene lost 6 bases, with 12 bases spanning the gap. The CDR3 here is CASSLYSSAGELFF. CDR3 bases: TGTGCCAGCAGCCTTTACTCGTCCGCCGGGGAGCTGTTTTTT.

This chain links TRBV12-3 or TRBV12-4 with TRBJ2-7, with D unresolved. Trimming took off 3 bases at V and 3 bases at J, with 9 bases between the two ends. The CDR3 is made up of 13 amino acids. CDR3 sequence: CASSLRISYEQYF. CDR3 nucleotides: TGTGCCAGCAGTTTGAGGATCAGCTACGAGCAGTACTTC.

This clone showed up just once. This sequence joins TRBV25-1 and TRBJ2-7; TRBD1 matches 10 bases. The CDR3 has 15 residues. Germline lookup yields CDR1 MGHDK and CDR2 SYGVNS. After removal of 3 bases from V and 4 bases from J, the junction contained 6 bases not matched to a gene. This chain's CDR3 is CASSDSRTGGYEQYF. The CDR3 DNA sequence: TGTGCCAGCAGTGATTCCCGGACAGGGGGGTACGAGCAGTACTTC.

V is TRBV19 and J is TRBJ1-5; weak D call: TRBD1 (6 bases). V lost 4 bases, J lost 1 base, and 14 bases lay in between. Per germline, CDR1 LNHDA and CDR2 SQIVND (reference sequence). The CDR3 is 16 residues long. The CDR3 protein is CASSSPTGGSNQPQHF. As DNA, the CDR3 is TGTGCCAGTAGTAGCCCGACAGGCGGGAGCAATCAGCCCCAGCATTTT. The variable domain in full, completed from reference TRBV19 and TRBJ1-5, reads DGGITQSPKYLFRKEGQNVTLSCEQNLNHDAMYWYRQDPGQGLRLIYYSQIVNDFQKGDIAEGYSVSREKKESFPLTVTSAQKNPTAFYLCASSSPTGGSNQPQHFGDGTRLSIL.

This clone was picked up a small number of times. This rearrangement joins TRBV27 to TRBJ1-2; the match to TRBD1 covers 8 bases. The CDR3 has 13 residues. The V gene end was trimmed by 6 bases and the J gene end by 7 bases; junction bases not matched to a gene: 7. CDR1 and CDR2 (germline): MNHEY, SMNVEV (reference sequence). Written as DNA, the CDR3 is TGTGCCAGCAGGCAGACAGGGGAGGGTGGCTACACCTTC. Its translation is CASRQTGEGGYTF.

This clone occurred a few times. The rearrangement links TRBV30 to TRBJ2-7; D is perhaps TRBD1 (6 bases). The V and J ends lost 8 bases and 3 bases respectively, with 20 bases between them. Germline CDR1 is GTSNPN and CDR2 is SVGIG (reference sequence). The CDR3 contains 14 residues. The CDR3 nucleotides read TGTGCCCGGATTAGGACAGAGCAGTTCTACGAGCAGTACTTC. Translation: CARIRTEQFYEQYF.

This rearrangement joins TRBV29-1 to TRBJ2-4; possibly TRBD1 for D (6 bases). Looked up from germline, CDR1 is SQVTM and CDR2 is ANQGSEA. V was cut by 3 bases and J by 1 base, with 13 bases left in between. There are 15 residues in the CDR3. The CDR3 reads CSVDETGEAKNIQYF. The CDR3 DNA sequence: TGCAGCGTTGATGAGACAGGAGAGGCCAAAAACATTCAGTACTTC.

The chain carries TRBV5-1 and TRBJ2-5; TRBD2 matches 9 bases. Germline V gives CDR1 SGHRS, CDR2 YFSETQ. The junction had 12 bases not matched to a gene; V was cut back by 6 bases and J by 3 bases. This CDR3 is 16 amino acids long. The CDR3 reads CASTPRSGGIKETQYF. In nucleotides, the CDR3 is TGCGCCAGCACCCCCCGAAGCGGGGGGATCAAAGAGACCCAGTACTTC.

CDR3 nucleotide sequence: TGCGCCAGCAGTGAGTCGAGTTTCGGCTCTGGAAACACCATATATTTT. It yields the protein CASSESSFGSGNTIYF. The chain uses TRBV10-2 and TRBJ1-3, with D unclear. CDR3 length equals 16 residues. The ends were cut back, 0 bases at V and 0 bases at J, with 9 bases in the middle. Germline CDR1 and CDR2: WSHSY and SAAADI.

J is TRBJ1-3 and V is TRBV18; D not certain. The germline V and J ends were trimmed by 1 base and 0 bases, with 10 bases remaining between them. The CDR3 is made up of 16 amino acids. Per germline, CDR1 KGHSH and CDR2 LQKENI. The CDR3 loop is CASSPRSQVSGNTIYF. In nucleotides, the CDR3 is TGTGCCAGCTCACCACGAAGCCAGGTCTCTGGAAACACCATATATTTT.

The genes are TRBV7-9 and TRBJ2-7; D is perhaps TRBD1 (6 bases). Germline CDR1 SEHNR, CDR2 FQNEAQ (reference sequence). Trimming pared 5 bases from V and 6 bases from J, leaving 11 bases between. This CDR3 has 12 residues. CDR3 amino acids: CASSPLGAEQYF. The CDR3 region has the DNA TGTGCCAGCAGCCCTTTGGGGGCCGAGCAGTACTTC.

This clone was observed a handful of times. The gene calls are TRBV24-1 and TRBJ1-5; D unclear. The CDR3 runs to 13 residues. In germline, CDR1 is KGHDR, CDR2 SFDVKD. Trimming removed 5 bases at V and 0 bases at J, with 4 bases between. CDR3 protein: CATSGYSNQPQHF. CDR3 DNA sequence: TGTGCCACCAGTGGTTATAGCAATCAGCCCCAGCATTTT.

The V gene is TRBV4-2, the J gene TRBJ1-5, with D tentatively TRBD1 (5 bases). CDR3 length: 15 residues. Germline V lookup: CDR1 LGHNA, CDR2 YNFKEQ. V gave up 1 base and J gave up 7 bases, with 14 bases separating them. In DNA, the CDR3 is TGTGCCAGCAGCCAAGCCGGCCAGGGTGAACAGCCCCAGCATTTT. This codes for CASSQAGQGEQPQHF.

This clone was counted only a few times. The chain is built from TRBV6-5 and TRBJ2-7, with TRBD1 identical over 7 bases. CDR1 is MNHEY, CDR2 SVGAGI, per germline. The CDR3 covers 15 residues. With 2 bases clipped from V and 5 bases from J, the junction kept 9 bases outside the gene matches. The CDR3 loop reads CASSYGQGVTHEQYF. CDR3 nucleotides: TGTGCCAGCAGTTACGGCCAGGGGGTGACACACGAGCAGTACTTC.

This clone was counted only a few times. The V call is TRBV27, the J call TRBJ2-7; TRBD2 might be the D (7 bases). Looked up from germline, CDR1 is MNHEY and CDR2 is SMNVEV (reference sequence). The CDR3 is 14 amino acids. Trimming removed 6 bases at V and 4 bases at J, with 16 bases between. The CDR3 loop reads CASSSEGGAYEQYF. The CDR3 coding sequence is TGTGCCAGCAGCTCAGAGGGGGGGGCGTACGAGCAGTACTTC.

This chain joins TRBV2 and TRBJ2-6; 14 bases align to TRBD2. Germline values: CDR1 SNHLY, CDR2 FYNNEI. The CDR3 extends over 20 amino acids. The V gene end was trimmed by 1 base and the J gene end by 2 bases; junction bases not matched to a gene: 7. The CDR3 nucleotides read TGTGCCAGCAGTGAAGGGATGGGACTAGCGGGAGCCCCTGGGGCCAACGTCCTGACTTTC. It is translated as CASSEGMGLAGAPGANVLTF.